The 11 T cell receptor beta chains below all came from one sample that was sequenced in a study of cytomegalovirus exposure and HLA in healthy donors listed by TCRdb under 2017. Library generation was performed with the immunoSEQ multiplex PCR assay. For the multiplex PCR, a mixture combining 60 forward primers for TCR Vbeta segments and 13 reverse primers for TCR Jbeta segments was used. Here the immuneACCESS table is served through TCRdb, limited to in-frame sequences with V and J called. Missing clones are a known gap in these copies; in checked studies unresolved V genes cover under half, and the rest lacks a known reason. The sample table lists under 110,000 clones, roughly 82% of them with a count of one. The top ten hold under 11% of the sample. The sample taken for sequencing was PBMCs. All receptors derive from a man aged 50 to 60 in good health and CMV-seronegative.

The chain joins TRBV19 to TRBJ1-4; D might be TRBD1 (5 bases). CDR3 length: 16 amino acids. V was pared by 6 bases and J by 7 bases, with 21 bases between. Germline values: CDR1 LNHDA, CDR2 SQIVND (reference sequence). CDR3: CASRVGTPGGGEKLFF. The CDR3 nucleotides read TGTGCCAGTAGGGTTGGGACCCCCGGGGGAGGTGAAAAACTGTTTTTT.

The chain couples TRBV6-1 to TRBJ2-3, with 9 bases matching TRBD1. V shed 6 bases and J 6 bases; nucleotides not matched to a gene: 10. From germline, CDR1 is MNHNS and CDR2 SASEGT. The CDR3 consists of 15 residues. CDR3 coding DNA: TGTGCCAGCAGCTCCGGTGGGACAGGGATTGATACGCAGTATTTT. This encodes CASSSGGTGIDTQYF.

The rearrangement joins TRBV30 to TRBJ2-3; a weak D match, TRBD2 (7 bases). Per germline, CDR1 GTSNPN and CDR2 SVGIG (reference sequence). The length of the CDR3 is 15 residues. V gave up 1 base and J gave up 4 bases, with 15 bases separating them. The CDR3 is CAWSDWGGASDTQYF. As DNA, the CDR3 is TGTGCCTGGAGTGATTGGGGGGGGGCGTCAGATACGCAGTATTTT.

The chain recombines TRBV29-1 with TRBJ2-3; D is perhaps TRBD2 (5 bases). Germline CDR1 is SQVTM and CDR2 is ANQGSEA. This CDR3 spans 13 amino acids. V was shortened by 4 bases and J by 0 bases, with 8 bases between the two germline ends. CDR3 protein: CSVGEMSTDTQYF. CDR3 DNA: TGCAGCGTTGGGGAGATGAGCACAGATACGCAGTATTTT.

The CDR3 loop reads CASSFSFDYRETQYF. The DNA for the CDR3 is TGTGCCAGCAGCTTTTCATTTGACTATCGAGAGACCCAGTACTTC. The V call is TRBV11-2, the J call TRBJ2-5, with D possibly matching TRBD2 (5 bases). Trimming shortened V by 3 bases and J by 4 bases, and 15 bases separated the two germline ends. Germline assignment: CDR1 SGHAT and CDR2 FQNNGV. The CDR3 is made up of 15 amino acids.

The V and J genes are TRBV4-1 and TRBJ1-5, with D possibly matching TRBD1 (5 bases). The V end lost 1 base, the J end lost 3 bases, and 7 bases lay between the germline ends. From germline, CDR1 is MGHRA and CDR2 YSYEKL. This CDR3 has 14 amino acids. The CDR3 DNA reads as TGCGCCAGCAGCCAAGGACAGCTCAATCAGCCCCAGCATTTT. The encoded protein is CASSQGQLNQPQHF.

The CDR3 sequence is CAWSVTGGASPLHF. The CDR3 nucleotides are TGTGCCTGGAGTGTCACAGGGGGCGCTTCACCCCTCCACTTT. The chain employs TRBV30 and TRBJ1-6, with TRBD1 identical over 9 bases. The germline V gene has CDR1 GTSNPN and CDR2 SVGIG (reference sequence). The CDR3 runs to 14 residues. J gave up 9 bases and V 0 bases, and 3 bases lay outside the gene matches.

This chain uses TRBV28 with TRBJ2-4, with D possibly TRBD2 on 5 matching bases. V gave up 2 bases and J gave up 0 bases, with 8 bases separating them. Germline CDR1 and CDR2: MDHEN and SYDVKM. This CDR3 region has 15 residues. The CDR3 protein is CASSLEGRAKNIQYF. CDR3 nucleotide sequence: TGTGCCAGCAGTTTAGAGGGTAGAGCCAAAAACATTCAGTACTTC. Looking up the rest from reference TRBV28 and TRBJ2-4 gives the full variable domain: DVKVTQSSRYLVKRTGEKVFLECVQDMDHENMFWYRQDPGLGLRLIYFSYDVKMKEKGDIPEGYSVSREKKERFSLILESASTNQTSMYLCASSLEGRAKNIQYFGAGTRLSVL.

This rearrangement joins TRBV5-6 to TRBJ2-4, with 8 nucleotides matching TRBD1. The CDR3 runs to 19 residues. Germline CDR1 is SGHDT and CDR2 is YYEEEE. J gave up 0 bases and V 5 bases, and 16 bases lay outside the gene matches. The CDR3 sequence: CASSFKPGQDYLAKNIQYF. The DNA for the CDR3 is TGTGCCAGCAGTTTTAAGCCGGGACAGGATTACCTAGCCAAAAACATTCAGTACTTC.

The J gene is TRBJ2-5, the V gene TRBV5-4; a possible D gene is TRBD2 (7 bases). There are 16 residues in the CDR3. Germline CDR1 reads SGHNT; CDR2 reads YYREEE (reference sequence). The V end lost 1 base, the J end lost 3 bases, and 16 bases lay between the germline ends. The CDR3 region is CASSLRAGEGEETQYF. The CDR3 DNA is TGTGCCAGCAGCTTGCGTGCGGGAGAGGGGGAAGAGACCCAGTACTTC.

The count of this clone is one. The chain recombines TRBV7-9 with TRBJ2-7, with 7 bases matching TRBD2. After removal of 5 bases from V and 2 bases from J, the junction contained 3 bases not matched to a gene. Germline-derived CDR1 and CDR2 are SEHNR and FQNEAQ (reference sequence). This CDR3 has 13 amino acids. The CDR3 nucleotides are TGTGCCAGCAGCGGGGGGGAAACCTACGAGCAGTACTTC. Its protein is CASSGGETYEQYF. The whole variable domain, remainder taken from reference TRBV7-9 and TRBJ2-7, is DTGVSQNPRHKITKRGQNVTFRCDPISEHNRLYWYRQTLGQGPEFLTYFQNEAQLEKSRLLSDRFSAERPKGSFSTLEIQRTEQGDSAMYLCASSGGETYEQYFGPGTRLTVT.